This TCR beta chain was sequenced in a study of T cell responses to AZD1222 COVID-19 vaccine. Study conclusions and caveats: Clonal diversity was possibly underestimated, and the donors were mostly white British, with more females. Two doses of AZD1222 preceded a rise in Spike-specific TCR breadth and depth.

The junction had 3 bases not matched to a gene; V was cut back by 6 bases and J by 1 base. The CDR3 has 13 amino acids. Germline V CDR1 and CDR2: MNHEY, SVGAGI. Profiling relied on immunoSEQ multiplex PCR, and the TCRdb table lists in-frame clones only, not all of them. The table includes 120,000 or so clones, roughly 90% detected once. About this clone: The target antigen is unknown.

This sample comprised peripheral blood, obtained on day 0 of AZD1222 vaccination. This sequence joins TRBV6-5 and TRBJ2-7; 7 positions agree with TRBD1. The receptor was isolated from an adult in good health. The CDR3: CASRPGQSYEQYF. DNA of the CDR3: TGTGCCAGCAGACCGGGACAGTCCTACGAGCAGTACTTC.